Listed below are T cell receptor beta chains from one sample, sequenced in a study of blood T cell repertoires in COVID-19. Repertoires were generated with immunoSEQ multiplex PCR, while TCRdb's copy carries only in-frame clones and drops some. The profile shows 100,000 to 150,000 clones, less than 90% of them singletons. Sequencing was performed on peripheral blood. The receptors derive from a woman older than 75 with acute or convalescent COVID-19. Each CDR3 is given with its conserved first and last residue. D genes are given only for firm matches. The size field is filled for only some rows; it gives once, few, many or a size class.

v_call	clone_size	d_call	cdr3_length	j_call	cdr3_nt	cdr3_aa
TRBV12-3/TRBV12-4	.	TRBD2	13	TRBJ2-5	TGTGCCAGCAGTTCCACGGGGGGGCGGGGCCAGTACTTC	CASSSTGGRGQYF
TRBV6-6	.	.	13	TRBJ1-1	TGTGCCAGCAGTCACATACAGGGCACTGAAGCTTTCTTT	CASSHIQGTEAFF
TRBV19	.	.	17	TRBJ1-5	TGTGCCAGTAGTATAGGAGTAACAGCCGGTTCAGGTCAGCCCCAGCATTTT	CASSIGVTAGSGQPQHF
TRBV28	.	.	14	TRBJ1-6	TGTGCCACCAATTCCAGGGTGTCTAATTCACCCCTCCACTTT	CATNSRVSNSPLHF
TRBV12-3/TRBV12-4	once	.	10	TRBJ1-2	TGTGCCAGCAGTGGACAGCTTGTCCTCTTC	CASSGQLVLF
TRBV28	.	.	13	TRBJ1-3	TGTGCCAGCAGTCTTAACATCGGAAACACCATATATTTT	CASSLNIGNTIYF
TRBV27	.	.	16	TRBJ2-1	TGTGCCAGCAGCGGCGGAAGTATCAGCTCCTACAATGAGCAGTTCTTC	CASSGGSISSYNEQFF
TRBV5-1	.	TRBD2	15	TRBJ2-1	TGCGCCAGCAGCTTGGAAGCGGGGGGGCCTGGTGAGCAGTTCTTC	CASSLEAGGPGEQFF
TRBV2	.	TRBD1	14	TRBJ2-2	TGTGCCAGCACCGCCCAGGGGGCGGGCGGGGAGCTGTTTTTT	CASTAQGAGGELFF
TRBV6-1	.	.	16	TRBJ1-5	TGTGCCAGCAGTGTCAATACGGGTTATAGCAATCAGCCCCAGCATTTT	CASSVNTGYSNQPQHF
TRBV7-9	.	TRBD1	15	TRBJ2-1	TGTGCCAGCAGCGCGACAGGGACGGGCTACAATGAGCAGTTCTTC	CASSATGTGYNEQFF
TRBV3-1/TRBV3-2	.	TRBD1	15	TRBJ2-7	TGTGCCAGCAGCGAAATAGGGGGCGCCCCCTACGAGCAGTACTTC	CASSEIGGAPYEQYF
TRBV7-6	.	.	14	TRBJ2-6	TGTGCCAGCAGCCCGGAGCCTGGGGCCAACGTCCTGACTTTC	CASSPEPGANVLTF
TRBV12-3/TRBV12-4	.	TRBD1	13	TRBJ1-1	TGTGCCAGCAGTTTGGGGACAGATAGGTATGCTTTCTTT	CASSLGTDRYAFF
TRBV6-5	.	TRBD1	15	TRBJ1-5	TGTGCCAGCAGTTTAACATTCAGGGGGCCGCAGCCCCAGCATTTT	CASSLTFRGPQPQHF
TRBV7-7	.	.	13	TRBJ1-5	TGTGCCAGCAGCCCAGGGAGGGATCAGCCCCAGCATTTT	CASSPGRDQPQHF
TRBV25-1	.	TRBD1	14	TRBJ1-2	TGTGCCAGCTCACGGACAGGGACGGTCTCTGGCTACACCTTC	CASSRTGTVSGYTF
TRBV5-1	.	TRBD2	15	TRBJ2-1	TGCGCCAGCAAAACCCGGGCGGGAGGATACAATGAGCAGTTCTTC	CASKTRAGGYNEQFF
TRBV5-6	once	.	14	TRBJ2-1	TGTGCCAGCAGCTTGGACACAGTCTACAATGAGCAGTTCTTC	CASSLDTVYNEQFF
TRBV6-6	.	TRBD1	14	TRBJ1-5	TGTGCCAGCAGCGGGACAGGGAGGATCCAGCCCCAGCATTTT	CASSGTGRIQPQHF
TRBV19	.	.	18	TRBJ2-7	TGTGCCAGTAGTCTCCCAACCCTCCTCGCGACAGCCCTCTACGAGCAGTACTTC	CASSLPTLLATALYEQYF
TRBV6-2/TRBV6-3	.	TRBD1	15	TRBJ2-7	TGTGCCAGCAGTGGACCGGGACAGGGTGACTACGAGCAGTACTTC	CASSGPGQGDYEQYF
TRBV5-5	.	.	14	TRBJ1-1	TGTGCCAGCAGCGACCGCAGGGGGAACACTGAAGCTTTCTTT	CASSDRRGNTEAFF
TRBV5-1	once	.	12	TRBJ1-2	TGCGCCAGCACGCCGGGGGTAGGTGGCTACACCTTC	CASTPGVGGYTF
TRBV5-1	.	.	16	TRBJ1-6	TGCGCCAGCAGCTTCCTCCCAGGGGTCCGGAATTCACCCCTCCACTTT	CASSFLPGVRNSPLHF
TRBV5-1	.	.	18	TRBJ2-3	TGCGCCAGCAGCGGGGAAGGGAGCGGTTCAACTAGCACAGATACGCAGTATTTT	CASSGEGSGSTSTDTQYF
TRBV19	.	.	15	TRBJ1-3	TGTGCCAGTAGTATCCCGTCAGGGACTGGAAACACCATATATTTT	CASSIPSGTGNTIYF
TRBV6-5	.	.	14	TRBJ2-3	TGTGCCAGCAAACTCCTAGGGGGCACAGATACGCAGTATTTT	CASKLLGGTDTQYF
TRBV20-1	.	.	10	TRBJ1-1	TGCAGTGCTGAACCGACTGGCTCTTTCTTT	CSAEPTGSFF
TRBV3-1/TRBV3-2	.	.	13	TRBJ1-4	TGTGCCAGCAGCCAGAATAGAGGTGAAAAACTGTTTTTT	CASSQNRGEKLFF
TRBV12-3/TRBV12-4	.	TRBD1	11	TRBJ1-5	TGTGCCAGCAGCCTTACAGGGGCCCAGCATTTT	CASSLTGAQHF
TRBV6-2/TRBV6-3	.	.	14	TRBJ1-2	TGTGCCAGCAGTGCACGGACAGACCTACCCGGCTACACCTTC	CASSARTDLPGYTF
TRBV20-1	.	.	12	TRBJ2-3	TGCAGTGCTAGTTCCGGTCCAGATACGCAGTATTTT	CSASSGPDTQYF
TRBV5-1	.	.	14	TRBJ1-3	TGCGCCAGCAGCGCGGACAACTCTGGAAACACCATATATTTT	CASSADNSGNTIYF
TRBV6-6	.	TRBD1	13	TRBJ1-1	TGTGCCAGCAGACGGGACAGCAACACTGAAGCTTTCTTT	CASRRDSNTEAFF
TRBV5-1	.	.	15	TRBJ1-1	TGCGCCAGCAGCTCCGACAGCAACCTAAACACTGAAGCTTTCTTT	CASSSDSNLNTEAFF
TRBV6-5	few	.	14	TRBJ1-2	TGTGCCAGCACCTTCGAGCGAGTAGCCTATGGCTACACCTTC	CASTFERVAYGYTF
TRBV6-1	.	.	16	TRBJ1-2	TGTGCCAGCAGTGAAGGTTGGAGACAGGCTGTTTATGGCTACACCTTC	CASSEGWRQAVYGYTF
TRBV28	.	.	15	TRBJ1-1	TGTGCCAGCAGAACAGGGTTCAGAATGAACACTGAAGCTTTCTTT	CASRTGFRMNTEAFF
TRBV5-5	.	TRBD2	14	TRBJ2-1	TGTGCCAGCAGCTTACGACTAGCGGCGAATGAGCAGTTCTTC	CASSLRLAANEQFF
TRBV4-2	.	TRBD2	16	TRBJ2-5	TGTGCCAGCAGCCAGGCTTTAGCGGGGGGGCGGGAGACCCAGTACTTC	CASSQALAGGRETQYF
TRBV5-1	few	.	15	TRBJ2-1	TGCGCCAGCAGCTTGGTTACAGGGAATAACAATGAGCAGTTCTTC	CASSLVTGNNNEQFF
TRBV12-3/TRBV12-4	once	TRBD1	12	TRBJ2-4	TGTGCCAGCAGCCGGACAGGGAGCGTTCAGTACTTC	CASSRTGSVQYF
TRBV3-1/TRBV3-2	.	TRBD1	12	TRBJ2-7	TGTGCCAGCAGTGACAGGGCCCACGAGCAGTACTTC	CASSDRAHEQYF
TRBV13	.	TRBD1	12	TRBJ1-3	TGTGCCAGCAGCTACAGGGGGAACACCATATATTTT	CASSYRGNTIYF
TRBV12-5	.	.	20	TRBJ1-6	TGTGCTAGTGGTTTGGTATTGGGCTCCCGGATGAGCTCCTATAATTCACCCCTCCACTTT	CASGLVLGSRMSSYNSPLHF
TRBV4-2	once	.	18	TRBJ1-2	TGTGCCAGCAGCCAAGAATCCTCAACCCGGCGGTTATTCTATGGCTACACCTTC	CASSQESSTRRLFYGYTF
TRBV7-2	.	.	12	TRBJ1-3	TGTGCCAGCAGCCGTTCGGGAAACACCATATATTTT	CASSRSGNTIYF
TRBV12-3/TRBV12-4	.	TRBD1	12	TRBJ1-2	TGTGCCAGCAGTCAGGGACAGCATGGCTACACCTTC	CASSQGQHGYTF